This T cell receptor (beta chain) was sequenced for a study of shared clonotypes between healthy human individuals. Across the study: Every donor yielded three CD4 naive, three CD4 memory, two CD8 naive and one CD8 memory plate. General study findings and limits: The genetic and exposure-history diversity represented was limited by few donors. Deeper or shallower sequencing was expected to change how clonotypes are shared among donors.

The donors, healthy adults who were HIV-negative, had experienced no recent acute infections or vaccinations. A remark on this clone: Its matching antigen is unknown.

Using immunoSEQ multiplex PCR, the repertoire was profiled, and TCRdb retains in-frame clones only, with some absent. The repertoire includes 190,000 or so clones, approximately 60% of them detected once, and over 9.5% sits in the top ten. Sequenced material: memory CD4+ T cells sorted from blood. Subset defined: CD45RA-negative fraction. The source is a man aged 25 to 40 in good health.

CDR3 sequence reads: CASRAPSGNQPQHF. In DNA, the CDR3 is TGTGCCAGCAGGGCCCCCAGCGGCAATCAGCCCCAGCATTTT. This sequence joins TRBV2 and TRBJ1-5; no clear D gene. The CDR3 totals 14 residues. Per the germline V gene, CDR1 is SNHLY and CDR2 is FYNNEI. V was cut by 6 bases and J by 2 bases, with 11 bases left in between.